Below, 5 T cell receptor beta chains from the same sample are listed, as sequenced in a study of human T cells and chemical hapten exposure. This sample's time point: patch test 1, 2 weeks after DPC sensitization. Treatment: therapeutic diphenylcyclopropenone sensitization with weekly scalp DPC. One entry per CDR3 protein results from TCRdb running MiXCR on the RACE reads. Among tens of thousands of distinct CDR3 sequences listed, about 9% were seen once. This material consisted of whole blood, taken in connection with sensitization to the hapten diphenylcyclopropenone (DPC). All receptors come from a middle-aged woman with alopecia areata. Some clones in this sample may be carry-over from other donors' samples.

Many counts were recorded for this clonotype. The chain recombines TRBV18 with TRBJ1-3; a possible D gene is TRBD1 (5 bases). The CDR3 consists of 16 residues. Germline V gene lookup returns CDR1 KGHSH and CDR2 LQKENI. The ends were cut back, 2 bases at V and 3 bases at J, with 14 bases in the middle. The CDR3: CASSPTGSTHGNTIYF. The DNA for the CDR3 is TGTGCCAGCTCACCAACAGGTTCAACGCATGGAAACACCATATATTTT.

The chain combines TRBV20-1 with TRBJ2-3, with 7 bases fitting TRBD2. V dropped 6 bases and J dropped 4; count of bases not matched to a gene: 13. The length of the CDR3 is 15 residues. Germline V gene lookup returns CDR1 DFQATT and CDR2 SNEGSKA (reference sequence). CDR3 nucleotide sequence: TGCAGTGCCGAAGCTGGACTAGAATGGGCAGATACGCAGTATTTT. Protein: CSAEAGLEWADTQYF.

A few counts support this clonotype. This chain joins TRBV10-3 and TRBJ1-2; D possibly corresponds to TRBD1 (6 bases). CDR1 is ENHRY and CDR2 is SYGVKD in the germline V gene. V lost 4 bases and J lost 5, with 17 bases in between. The CDR3 has 15 amino acids. CDR3 coding DNA: TGTGCCATCAGTGGCACAGGGCAGCACACGTATGGCTACACCTTC. It yields the protein CAISGTGQHTYGYTF.

This clonotype has only a few counts. This chain joins TRBV2 and TRBJ2-7; 9 bases match TRBD1. Germline CDR1 reads SNHLY; CDR2 reads FYNNEI. V gave up 10 bases and J gave up 8 bases; unmatched junction bases: 15. The CDR3 runs 14 residues. The CDR3 reads CATLGETGGFQQYF. The CDR3 coding sequence is TGTGCCACCCTCGGTGAGACAGGGGGGTTTCAGCAGTACTTC.

At least ten counts were recorded for this clonotype. J is TRBJ2-7 and V is TRBV20-1, with D maybe TRBD1 (5 bases). V lost 3 bases and J lost 5, with 14 bases in between. The CDR3 extends over 13 amino acids. Germline CDR1 reads DFQATT; CDR2 reads SNEGSKA (reference sequence). The CDR3 DNA reads TGCAGTGCTAGGGGGCAGGCTGGGAACGAGCAGTACTTC. This sequence encodes CSARGQAGNEQYF.